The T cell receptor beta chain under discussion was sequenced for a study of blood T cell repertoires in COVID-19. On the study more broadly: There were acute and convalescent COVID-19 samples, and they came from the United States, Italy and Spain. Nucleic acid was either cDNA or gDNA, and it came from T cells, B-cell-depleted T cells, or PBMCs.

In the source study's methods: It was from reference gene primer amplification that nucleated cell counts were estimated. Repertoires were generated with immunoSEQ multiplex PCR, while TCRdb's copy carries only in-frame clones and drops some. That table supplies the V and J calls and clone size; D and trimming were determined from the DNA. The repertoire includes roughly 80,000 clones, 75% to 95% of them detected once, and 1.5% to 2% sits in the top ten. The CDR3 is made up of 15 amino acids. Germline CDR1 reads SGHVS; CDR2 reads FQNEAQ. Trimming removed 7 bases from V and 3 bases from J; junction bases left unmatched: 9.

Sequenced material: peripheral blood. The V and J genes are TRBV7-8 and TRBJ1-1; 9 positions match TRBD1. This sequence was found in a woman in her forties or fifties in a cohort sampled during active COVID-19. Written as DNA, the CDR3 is TGTGCCAGCAACAACAGGGGGCGCGCGGACACTGAAGCTTTCTTT. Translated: CASNNRGRADTEAFF.